This TCR beta chain is drawn from a study of blood T cells in healthy people across ages (dated by TCRdb to between 2014 and 2017). Background on the whole study: Template switching captured roughly one uniquely barcoded TCR beta cDNA molecule per two T cells in model experiments. Age-related changes in TCR beta repertoire diversity were measured in the study by deep sequencing normalized with unique cDNA molecular identifiers. For two donors (one aged 18 to 29 and one aged 80 or older), the study analyzed two additional independent replicas of 1 million unique cDNA reads from the same blood draw. The donors were split into four age groups: young (average 16 years), middle-aged (roughly 39), aged (more than 60) and long-lived (approximately 89).

In regard to this clonotype: The antigen it binds to is not known. Qualities for individual bases were not recorded, and no much larger clone is one base off.

Library preparation used 5' RACE. TCRdb records Illumina HiSeq 2500 as the sequencer. A second about 7 to 12 cycle PCR used a sample-barcoded 5' primer and a J-beta primer mix. Each TCR beta cDNA molecule received a unique molecular identifier from a template-switch 5' adaptor carrying 12 random nucleotides. Each sample yielded at least 3 million CDR3-containing paired-end reads. The Mint cDNA synthesis kit, primed by a TRBC-specific oligonucleotide, was used to synthesize first-strand cDNA from all RNA. Following uracil-DNA glycosylase treatment, all cDNA underwent a first 18-cycle PCR with the universal primers M1SS and BC2_uni_R. The paper's processing steps were these. For normalization, 1 million high-quality reads were randomly selected from each sample, with every read carrying a distinct molecular identifier. Reads with shared molecular identifiers were discarded instead of being binned into consensus sequences. MiTCR, with a Q25 quality threshold and the strictest error-elimination algorithm, was used for CDR3 identification, clonotype clustering and error correction. Lower-bound total TCR beta diversity was estimated with a nonparametric unseen species model using Euler transformation. Clones were called with MiXCR by TCRdb after fastp trimmed the public reads at Q25, and only in-frame beta chains were retained. Entries are consolidated by CDR3 protein sequence, retaining the most common genes and DNA. These V and J calls derive from TCRdb rather than the authors' analysis. The sample contains approximately 780,000 distinct CDR3 sequences, about 26% of them found a single time. Approximately 2.9% of the sample comes from the top ten.

Overall study results and their limits: As age increased, observed TCR beta diversity per million T cells dropped in a roughly linear way, and a significant reduction was already evident by age about 40. Estimates of total diversity based on one million sequenced T cells were regarded as lower bounds and as underestimates. Compared with the aged group, the long-lived group had more naive CD4+ T cells, fewer expanded clones and increased TCR diversity, a pattern suggesting age selection. Conclusive comparison of naive and antigen-experienced compartments was prevented by the profiling of bulk unsorted PBMCs. The CMV infection status of donors was not known, potentially confounding age-related changes in expanded clonotypes. A strong correlation was found between observed TCR beta diversity and the percentage of naive T cells measured by flow cytometry.

The 39 donors, aged about 6 to 100 years, were systemically healthy Caucasian individuals from Russia. About 10 milliliters of peripheral blood were drawn from each donor into EDTA-treated Vacutainer tubes. Ficoll-Paque density-gradient centrifugation was used to isolate PBMCs, with at least 6 million per sample. Trizol reagent was used to extract total RNA from PBMCs, with at least 5.5 micrograms per sample. Naive CD45RAhigh/CD27high T cell percentages were measured by flow cytometry on a PBMC aliquot from every donor. These data are also associated with another study on T cells of mothers and their children. The second paper further reports: Donors were nine systemically healthy Caucasian individuals: three mothers and their six children. cDNA synthesis used all of the extracted RNA, with 1.5 ug of RNA in each 15 ul reaction. Sample barcodes and 2-4 random nucleotides were added via the M1S primer in the second PCR. Over 9 million TCR beta CDR3 reads came from each mother, compared with around 3 million reads from each child. Thymic selection shapes the output of TCR recombination in a similar way in related and unrelated pairs, and inherited differences have a minor effect. Normalized repertoire overlap was always found to be slightly, but never significantly, higher in related mother-child pairs than in unrelated mother-child pairs. No persistent microchimeric T cell clones were found, with a detection sensitivity of roughly 100 clones per million clonotypes. The study used deep NGS to compare TCR beta repertoires of mothers and children, seeking features distinguishing related mother-child pairs from unrelated individuals. On average, the children were roughly 10 +/- 4 years old, while the mothers were approximately 40 +/- 4 years old. Libraries were sequenced on Illumina HiSeq 2000 with 100+100 nt paired-end reads after adapter ligation with NEBNext reagents. To prevent cross-contamination, the mother and child libraries were prepared a month apart and were sequenced in separate runs. For each donor, somewhere between about 500,000 and 2,300,000 distinct TCR beta clonotypes were identified. Naive TCR beta clonotypes were estimated from low-frequency clonotypes matched to each donor's FACS-determined naive share, without sorting.

Sequenced: blood. This clonotype originated in a boy younger than 18 in good health.

The CDR3: CASSSGTGSTGELFF. The nucleotide sequence reads TGTGCCAGCAGTTCCGGGACAGGGTCAACCGGGGAGCTGTTTTTT. The chain uses TRBV12-3 or TRBV12-4 and TRBJ2-2; 9 central nucleotides agree with TRBD1. Here V drops 4 bases and J drops 5 bases, and the junction holds 5 bases not matched to any gene. From the cysteine through the phenylalanine, the CDR3 covers 15 amino acids. The CDR3 DNA has 45 bases and is translated from base 1.